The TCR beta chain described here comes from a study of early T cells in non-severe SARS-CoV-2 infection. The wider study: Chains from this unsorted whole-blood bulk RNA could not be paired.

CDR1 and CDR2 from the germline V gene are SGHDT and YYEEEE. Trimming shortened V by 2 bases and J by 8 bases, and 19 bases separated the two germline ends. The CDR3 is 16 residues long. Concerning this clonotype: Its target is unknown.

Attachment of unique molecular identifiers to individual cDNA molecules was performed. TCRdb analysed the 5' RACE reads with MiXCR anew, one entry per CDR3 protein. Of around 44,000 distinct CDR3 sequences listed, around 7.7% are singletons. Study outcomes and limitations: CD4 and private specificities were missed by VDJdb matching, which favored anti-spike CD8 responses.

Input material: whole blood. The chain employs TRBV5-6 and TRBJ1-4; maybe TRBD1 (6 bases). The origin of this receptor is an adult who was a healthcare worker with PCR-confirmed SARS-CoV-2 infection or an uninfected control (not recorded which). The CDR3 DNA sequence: TGTGCCAGCAGCTTACCCTCAGGGGTTGAGGGCGAAAAACTGTTTTTT. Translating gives CASSLPSGVEGEKLFF.